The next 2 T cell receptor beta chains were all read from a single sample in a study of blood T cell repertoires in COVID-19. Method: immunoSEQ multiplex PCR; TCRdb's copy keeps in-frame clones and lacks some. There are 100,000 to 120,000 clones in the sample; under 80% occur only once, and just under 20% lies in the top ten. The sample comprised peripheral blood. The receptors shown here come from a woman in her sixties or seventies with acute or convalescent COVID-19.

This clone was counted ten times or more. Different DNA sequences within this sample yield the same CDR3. CDR3 sequence: CASSPQGRGTEAFF. For the CDR3, the DNA is TGTGCCAGCAGCCCACAGGGGCGGGGAACTGAAGCTTTCTTT. V usage is TRBV25-1 and J usage is TRBJ1-1, with 7 bases fitting TRBD1. The V segment lost 6 bases and the J segment 5 bases; nucleotides outside the gene matches: 9. The CDR3 is 14 residues long. Germline V lookup: CDR1 MGHDK, CDR2 SYGVNS. The complete variable domain, with remaining parts taken from reference TRBV25-1 and TRBJ1-1, reads EADIYQTPRYLVIGTGKKITLECSQTMGHDKMYWYQQDPGMELHLIHYSYGVNSTEKGDLSSESTVSRIRTEHFPLTLESARPSHTSQYLCASSPQGRGTEAFFGQGTRLTVV.

The DNA for the CDR3 is TGTGCCAGCAGCTTAACAGGGGGCGTCTATACCGGGGAGCTGTTTTTT. Protein: CASSLTGGVYTGELFF. The chain carries TRBV5-5 and TRBJ2-2; TRBD1 aligns across 9 bases. Germline lookup yields CDR1 SGHKS and CDR2 YYEKEE (reference sequence). There are 16 residues in the CDR3. The V and J ends lost 2 bases and 5 bases, in that order; junction bases with no gene match: 7.